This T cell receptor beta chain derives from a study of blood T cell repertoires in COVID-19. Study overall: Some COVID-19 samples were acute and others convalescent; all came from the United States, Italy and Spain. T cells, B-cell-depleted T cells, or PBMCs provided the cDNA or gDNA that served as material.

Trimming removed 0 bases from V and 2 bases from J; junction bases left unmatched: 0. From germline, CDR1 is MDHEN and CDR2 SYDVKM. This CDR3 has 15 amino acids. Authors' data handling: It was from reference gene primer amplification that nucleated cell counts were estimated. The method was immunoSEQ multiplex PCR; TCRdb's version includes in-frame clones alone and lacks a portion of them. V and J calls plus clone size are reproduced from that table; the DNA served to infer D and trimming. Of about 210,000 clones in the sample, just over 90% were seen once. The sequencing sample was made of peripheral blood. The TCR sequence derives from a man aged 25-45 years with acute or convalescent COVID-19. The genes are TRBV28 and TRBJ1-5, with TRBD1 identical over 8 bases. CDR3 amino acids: CASSLWTGGNQPQHF. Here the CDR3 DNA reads TGTGCCAGCAGTTTATGGACAGGGGGCAATCAGCCCCAGCATTTT.